The present entry profiles one TCR beta chain with its context. The antigen is undetermined. The sample belongs to a study of cytomegalovirus exposure and HLA in healthy donors. Study outcomes and limitations: Based on reports, TCR beta sequences accurately predicted HLA-A and HLA-B alleles for most subjects. Several of the most significant clusters were apparently associated with common viral pathogens in a later analysis.

The CDR3 has 12 residues. Germline V gene sequence: CDR1 ENHRY, CDR2 SYGVKD. The V segment lost 10 bases and the J segment 7 bases; nucleotides outside the gene matches: 9. Researchers ran the PCR with 60 Vbeta and 13 Jbeta primers. The assay was immunoSEQ multiplex PCR, and TCRdb's table has in-frame clones only and misses some. The data contain roughly 100,000 clones, over 80% of them singletons. The sample was PBMCs. This chain connects TRBV10-3 to TRBJ2-7, with 8 bases aligning to TRBD1. The sequence came from a man between 18 and 29 years old in good health and CMV-seronegative. The CDR3 DNA reads as TGTGCCACCGGACAGGGTCCAGGGGAGCAGTACTTC. Amino acid sequence: CATGQGPGEQYF.